These T cell receptor beta chains were read from a single sample in a study of beta chain features in type 1 diabetes. TCRdb's table, derived via immunoSEQ multiplex PCR, lists solely in-frame clones and lacks some. Altogether around 400,000 clones are present, around 12% being singletons, with the ten largest covering 0.015% to 0.02%. Specimen: naive CD4+ T cells from blood. These receptors originate from a man younger than 30 in good health. CDR3s include the opening cysteine and the closing phenylalanine or tryptophan. The order of the fields is J gene, clone size, D gene, V gene, CDR3 protein, CDR3 DNA. The D gene is left open where the match is weak. Where a row states a size, it is once, few, many or the class of an expanded clone; other rows omit it.

j_gene: TRBJ2-2; abundance: few; d_gene: TRBD1; v_gene: TRBV9; CDR3aa: CASSSGQGNTGELFF; CDR3nt: TGTGCCAGCAGCTCCGGACAGGGGAACACCGGGGAGCTGTTTTTT
j_gene: TRBJ2-7; abundance: few; d_gene: TRBD2; v_gene: TRBV27; CDR3aa: CASRQPRTSGGIKQYF; CDR3nt: TGTGCCAGCCGACAACCCCGGACTAGCGGGGGGATTAAGCAGTACTTC
j_gene: TRBJ1-2; abundance: NA; d_gene: NA; v_gene: TRBV5-1; CDR3aa: CASSPDMSYYGYTF; CDR3nt: TGCGCCAGCAGCCCTGACATGAGCTATTATGGCTACACCTTC
j_gene: TRBJ1-4; abundance: once; d_gene: TRBD1; v_gene: TRBV7-9; CDR3aa: CASSQTGAEKLFF; CDR3nt: TGTGCCAGCAGCCAAACAGGGGCTGAAAAACTGTTTTTT
j_gene: TRBJ1-2; abundance: few; d_gene: TRBD1; v_gene: TRBV4-2; CDR3aa: CASSQPGQGANYGYTF; CDR3nt: TGTGCCAGCAGCCAACCCGGACAGGGGGCTAACTATGGCTACACCTTC
j_gene: TRBJ2-7; abundance: NA; d_gene: TRBD2; v_gene: TRBV5-1; CDR3aa: CANILAGGSYEQYF; CDR3nt: TGCGCCAACATACTAGCGGGAGGGTCCTACGAGCAGTACTTC
j_gene: TRBJ1-2; abundance: few; d_gene: TRBD1; v_gene: TRBV9; CDR3aa: CASNKDRGDGYTF; CDR3nt: TGTGCCAGCAATAAGGACAGGGGAGATGGCTACACCTTC
j_gene: TRBJ2-5; abundance: few; d_gene: NA; v_gene: TRBV19; CDR3aa: CASSIAGAVQETQYF; CDR3nt: TGTGCCAGTAGTATAGCAGGAGCGGTCCAAGAGACCCAGTACTTC
j_gene: TRBJ1-1; abundance: NA; d_gene: TRBD1; v_gene: TRBV10-3; CDR3aa: CAISAGQETEAFF; CDR3nt: TGTGCCATCAGTGCGGGACAGGAAACTGAAGCTTTCTTT
j_gene: TRBJ1-6; abundance: NA; d_gene: NA; v_gene: TRBV4-2; CDR3aa: CASSFRSSPLHF; CDR3nt: TGTGCCAGCAGCTTCCGCAGTTCACCCCTCCACTTT
j_gene: TRBJ1-2; abundance: few; d_gene: NA; v_gene: TRBV4-3; CDR3aa: CASSPRGVGGYTF; CDR3nt: TGCGCCAGCAGCCCGCGCGGGGTCGGCGGCTACACCTTC
j_gene: TRBJ2-5; abundance: NA; d_gene: TRBD2; v_gene: TRBV30; CDR3aa: CAWSALAVQETQYF; CDR3nt: TGTGCCTGGAGTGCCCTAGCGGTACAAGAGACCCAGTACTTC
j_gene: TRBJ2-7; abundance: few; d_gene: NA; v_gene: TRBV28; CDR3aa: CATRGGSPYEQYF; CDR3nt: TGTGCCACGAGAGGGGGATCCCCCTACGAGCAGTACTTC
j_gene: TRBJ2-4; abundance: few; d_gene: TRBD1; v_gene: TRBV7-2; CDR3aa: CASSLRQGWAKNIQYF; CDR3nt: TGTGCCAGCAGCCTCAGACAGGGCTGGGCCAAAAACATTCAGTACTTC
j_gene: TRBJ2-3; abundance: few; d_gene: NA; v_gene: TRBV7-2; CDR3aa: CATMGRITDTQYF; CDR3nt: TGTGCCACTATGGGGCGGATCACAGATACGCAGTATTTT
j_gene: TRBJ2-5; abundance: few; d_gene: TRBD2; v_gene: TRBV9; CDR3aa: CASSVVGGGLETQYF; CDR3nt: TGTGCCAGCAGCGTAGTCGGGGGGGGTTTAGAGACCCAGTACTTC
j_gene: TRBJ2-5; abundance: few; d_gene: NA; v_gene: TRBV28; CDR3aa: CASSPPWPGEETQYF; CDR3nt: TGTGCCAGCAGTCCACCCTGGCCCGGGGAAGAGACCCAGTACTTC
j_gene: TRBJ2-5; abundance: NA; d_gene: TRBD2; v_gene: TRBV5-5; CDR3aa: CASSLTSGGSWETQYF; CDR3nt: TGTGCCAGCAGCCTGACTAGCGGGGGTTCATGGGAGACCCAGTACTTC
j_gene: TRBJ2-4; abundance: NA; d_gene: TRBD2; v_gene: TRBV5-1; CDR3aa: CASSLEPSGGAVDIQYF; CDR3nt: TGCGCCAGCAGCTTGGAACCTAGCGGGGGGGCCGTGGACATTCAGTACTTC
j_gene: TRBJ2-7; abundance: few; d_gene: TRBD1; v_gene: TRBV29-1; CDR3aa: CSVGRTGGSYEQYF; CDR3nt: TGCAGCGTTGGGAGGACAGGGGGCTCCTACGAGCAGTACTTC
j_gene: TRBJ1-1; abundance: few; d_gene: NA; v_gene: TRBV27; CDR3aa: CASSLEGSTEAFF; CDR3nt: TGTGCCAGCAGTTTGGAGGGGTCCACTGAAGCTTTCTTT
j_gene: TRBJ2-2; abundance: NA; d_gene: NA; v_gene: TRBV5-1; CDR3aa: CASSQGVSTGELFF; CDR3nt: TGCGCCAGCAGCCAGGGCGTCAGCACCGGGGAGCTGTTTTTT
j_gene: TRBJ2-7; abundance: few; d_gene: TRBD1; v_gene: TRBV6-6; CDR3aa: CASSRDRSIPYEQYF; CDR3nt: TGTGCCAGCAGCCGGGACAGAAGCATTCCCTACGAGCAGTACTTC
j_gene: TRBJ1-5; abundance: few; d_gene: TRBD1; v_gene: TRBV5-1; CDR3aa: CASSLLQGDQPQHF; CDR3nt: TGCGCCAGCAGCTTGTTACAGGGGGATCAGCCCCAGCATTTT
j_gene: TRBJ2-5; abundance: NA; d_gene: TRBD1; v_gene: TRBV27; CDR3aa: CASSRPPGTGQETQYF; CDR3nt: TGTGCCAGCAGTCGACCCCCCGGGACAGGGCAAGAGACCCAGTACTTC
j_gene: TRBJ2-7; abundance: NA; d_gene: TRBD2; v_gene: TRBV18; CDR3aa: CASSPSGGAYEQYF; CDR3nt: TGTGCCAGCTCCCCTAGCGGGGGAGCCTACGAGCAGTACTTC
j_gene: TRBJ2-3; abundance: NA; d_gene: TRBD2; v_gene: TRBV7-2; CDR3aa: CASRRLRGGTDTQYF; CDR3nt: TGTGCCAGCAGAAGACTACGGGGGGGCACAGATACGCAGTATTTT
j_gene: TRBJ2-7; abundance: few; d_gene: TRBD1; v_gene: TRBV13; CDR3aa: CASSLGRQGYEQYF; CDR3nt: TGTGCCAGCAGCTTAGGAAGACAGGGCTACGAGCAGTACTTC
j_gene: TRBJ2-7; abundance: NA; d_gene: NA; v_gene: TRBV6-1; CDR3aa: CASQTASYEQYF; CDR3nt: TGTGCCAGCCAGACAGCTTCCTACGAGCAGTACTTC